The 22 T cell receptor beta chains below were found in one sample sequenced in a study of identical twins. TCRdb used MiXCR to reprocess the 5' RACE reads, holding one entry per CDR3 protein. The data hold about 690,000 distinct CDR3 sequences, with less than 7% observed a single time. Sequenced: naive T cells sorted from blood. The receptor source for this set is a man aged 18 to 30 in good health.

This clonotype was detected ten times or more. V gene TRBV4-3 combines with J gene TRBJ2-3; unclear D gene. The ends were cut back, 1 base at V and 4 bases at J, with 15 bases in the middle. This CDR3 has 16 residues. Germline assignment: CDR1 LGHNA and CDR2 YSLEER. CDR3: CASSQGLTNHADTQYF. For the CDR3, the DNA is TGCGCCAGCAGCCAAGGCTTGACCAACCACGCAGATACGCAGTATTTT.

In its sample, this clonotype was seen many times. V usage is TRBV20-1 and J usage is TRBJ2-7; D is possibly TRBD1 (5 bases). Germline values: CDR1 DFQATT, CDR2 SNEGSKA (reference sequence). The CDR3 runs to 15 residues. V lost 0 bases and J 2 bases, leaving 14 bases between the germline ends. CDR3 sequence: CSARDRQWSPYEQYF. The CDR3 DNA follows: TGCAGTGCTAGAGATCGACAGTGGAGTCCCTACGAGCAGTACTTC.

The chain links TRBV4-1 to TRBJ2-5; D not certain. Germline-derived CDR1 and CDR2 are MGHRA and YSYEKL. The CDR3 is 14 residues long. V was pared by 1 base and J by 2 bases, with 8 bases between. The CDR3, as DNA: TGCGCCAGCAGCCAAGCGGAGACACAAGAGACCCAGTACTTC. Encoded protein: CASSQAETQETQYF.

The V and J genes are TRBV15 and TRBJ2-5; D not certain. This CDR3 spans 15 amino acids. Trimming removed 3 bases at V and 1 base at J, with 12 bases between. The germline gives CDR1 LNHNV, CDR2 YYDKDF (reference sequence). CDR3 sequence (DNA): TGTGCCACCAGCAGGCTTTCGGTCAGCCAAGAGACCCAGTACTTC. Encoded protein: CATSRLSVSQETQYF.

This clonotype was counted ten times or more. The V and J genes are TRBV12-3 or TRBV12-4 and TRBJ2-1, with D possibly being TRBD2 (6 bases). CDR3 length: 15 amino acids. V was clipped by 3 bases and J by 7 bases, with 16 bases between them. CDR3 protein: CASSFLVAEGNEQFF. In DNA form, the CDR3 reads TGTGCCAGCAGTTTTTTAGTAGCGGAGGGGAATGAGCAGTTCTTC.

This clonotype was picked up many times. The DNA of the CDR3 is TGTGCCAGCAGCTTAGAATGGACAGGGGGGTACAATGAGCAGTTCTTC. Its translation is CASSLEWTGGYNEQFF. This chain joins TRBV7-2 and TRBJ2-1, with 10 bases identical to TRBD1. V was pared by 1 base and J by 4 bases, with 4 bases of the junction left unmatched. This CDR3 has 16 residues. Per the germline V gene, CDR1 is SGHTA and CDR2 is FQGNSA.

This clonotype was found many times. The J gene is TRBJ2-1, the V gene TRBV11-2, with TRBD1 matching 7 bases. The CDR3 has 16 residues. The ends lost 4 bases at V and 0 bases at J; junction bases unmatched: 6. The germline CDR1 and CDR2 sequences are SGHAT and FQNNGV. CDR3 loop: CASSSQGIISYNEQFF. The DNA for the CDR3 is TGTGCCAGCAGCTCACAGGGGATCATCTCCTACAATGAGCAGTTCTTC.

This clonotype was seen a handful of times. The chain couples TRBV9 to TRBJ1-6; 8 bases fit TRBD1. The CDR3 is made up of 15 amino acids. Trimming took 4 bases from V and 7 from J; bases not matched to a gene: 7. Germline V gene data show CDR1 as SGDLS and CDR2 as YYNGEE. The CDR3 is CASSSGQAKNSPLHF. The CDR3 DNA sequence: TGTGCCAGCAGCTCGGGACAGGCGAAGAATTCACCCCTCCACTTT.

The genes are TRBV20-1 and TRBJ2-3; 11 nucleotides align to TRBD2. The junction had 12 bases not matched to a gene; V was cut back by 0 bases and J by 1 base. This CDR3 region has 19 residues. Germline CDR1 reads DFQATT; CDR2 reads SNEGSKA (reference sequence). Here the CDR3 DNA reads TGCAGTGCTAGAGATAATGGGCTAGCGGGAGGCCCCGGCACAGATACGCAGTATTTT. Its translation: CSARDNGLAGGPGTDTQYF.

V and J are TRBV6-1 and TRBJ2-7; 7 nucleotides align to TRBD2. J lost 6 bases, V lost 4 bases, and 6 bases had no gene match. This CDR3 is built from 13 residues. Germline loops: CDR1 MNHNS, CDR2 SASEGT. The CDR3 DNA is TGTGCCAGCAGTGCGCGGGAGACCGGCGAGCAGTACGTC. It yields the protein CASSARETGEQYV.

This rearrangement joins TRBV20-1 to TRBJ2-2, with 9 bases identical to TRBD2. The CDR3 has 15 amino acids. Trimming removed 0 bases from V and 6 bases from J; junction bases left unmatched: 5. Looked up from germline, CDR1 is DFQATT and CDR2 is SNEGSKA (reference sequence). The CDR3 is CSARDHSGGAGELFF. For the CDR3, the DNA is TGCAGTGCTAGAGACCATAGCGGGGGCGCCGGGGAGCTGTTTTTT.

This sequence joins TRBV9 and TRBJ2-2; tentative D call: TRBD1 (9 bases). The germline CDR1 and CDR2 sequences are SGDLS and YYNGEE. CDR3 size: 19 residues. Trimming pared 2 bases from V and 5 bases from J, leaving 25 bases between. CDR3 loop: CASSVSGTGFGGVTGELFF. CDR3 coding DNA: TGTGCCAGCAGCGTTTCCGGGACAGGGTTCGGGGGGGTGACCGGGGAGCTGTTTTTT. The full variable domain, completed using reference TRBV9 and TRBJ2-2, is DSGVTQTPKHLITATGQRVTLRCSPRSGDLSVYWYQQSLDQGLQFLIQYYNGEERAKGNILERFSAQQFPDLHSELNLSSLELGDSALYFCASSVSGTGFGGVTGELFFGEGSRLTVL.

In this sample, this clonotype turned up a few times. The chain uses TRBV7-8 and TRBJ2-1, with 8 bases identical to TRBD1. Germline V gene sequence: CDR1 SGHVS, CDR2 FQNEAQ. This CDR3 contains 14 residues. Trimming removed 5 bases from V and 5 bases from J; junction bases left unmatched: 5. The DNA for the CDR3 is TGTGCCAGCAGCCGATCGGACAGGGACAATGAGCAGTTCTTC. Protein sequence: CASSRSDRDNEQFF.

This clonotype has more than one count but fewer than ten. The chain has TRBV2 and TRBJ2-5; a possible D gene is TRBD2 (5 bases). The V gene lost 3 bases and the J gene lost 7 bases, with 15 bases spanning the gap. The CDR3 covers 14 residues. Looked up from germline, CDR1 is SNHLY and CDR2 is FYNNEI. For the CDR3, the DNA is TGTGCCAGCAGTGAGGTGGGGATAGGAGGGACCCAGTACTTC. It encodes CASSEVGIGGTQYF.

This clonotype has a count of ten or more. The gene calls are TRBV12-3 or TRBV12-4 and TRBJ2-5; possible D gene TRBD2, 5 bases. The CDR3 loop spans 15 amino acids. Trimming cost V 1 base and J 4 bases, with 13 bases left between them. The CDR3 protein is CASSLGAETRETQYF. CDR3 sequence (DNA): TGTGCCAGCAGTTTAGGAGCGGAGACGAGAGAGACCCAGTACTTC.

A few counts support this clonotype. The CDR3 DNA sequence: TGTGCCACACAGACTAGTGGTCGGGAGCAGTTCTTC. Protein product: CATQTSGREQFF. The V call is TRBV27, the J call TRBJ2-1, with TRBD2 as a possible D gene (6 bases). The CDR3 is 12 residues long. Germline V gene data show CDR1 as MNHEY and CDR2 as SMNVEV (reference sequence). V was clipped by 10 bases and J by 10 bases, with 17 bases between them.

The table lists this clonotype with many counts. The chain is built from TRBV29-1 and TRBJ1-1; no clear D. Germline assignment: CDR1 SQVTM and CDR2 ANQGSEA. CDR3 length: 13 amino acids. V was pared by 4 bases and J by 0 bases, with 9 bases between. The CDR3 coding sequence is TGCAGCGTTGGTTACCTCATGAACACTGAAGCTTTCTTT. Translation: CSVGYLMNTEAFF.

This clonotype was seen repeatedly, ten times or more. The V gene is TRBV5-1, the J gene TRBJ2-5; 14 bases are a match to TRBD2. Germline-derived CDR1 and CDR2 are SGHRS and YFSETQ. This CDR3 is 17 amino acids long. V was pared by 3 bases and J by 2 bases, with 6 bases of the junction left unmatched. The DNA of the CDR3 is TGCGCCAGCAGCTCCGGACTAGCGGGAGGACCGCAAGAGACCCAGTACTTC. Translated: CASSSGLAGGPQETQYF.

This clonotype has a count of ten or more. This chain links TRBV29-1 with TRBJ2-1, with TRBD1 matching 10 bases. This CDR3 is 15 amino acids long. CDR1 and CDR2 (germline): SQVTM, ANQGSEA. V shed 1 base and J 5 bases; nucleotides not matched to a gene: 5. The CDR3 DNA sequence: TGCAGCGTTGAAGTAGGGGGACAGGGGCACAATGAGCAGTTCTTC. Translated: CSVEVGGQGHNEQFF.

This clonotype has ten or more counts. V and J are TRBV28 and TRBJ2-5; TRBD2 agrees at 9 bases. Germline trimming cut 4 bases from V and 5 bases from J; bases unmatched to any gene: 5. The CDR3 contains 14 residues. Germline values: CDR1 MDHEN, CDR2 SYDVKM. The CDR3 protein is CASSSLAGSETQYF. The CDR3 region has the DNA TGTGCCAGCAGTTCCCTAGCGGGATCTGAGACCCAGTACTTC.

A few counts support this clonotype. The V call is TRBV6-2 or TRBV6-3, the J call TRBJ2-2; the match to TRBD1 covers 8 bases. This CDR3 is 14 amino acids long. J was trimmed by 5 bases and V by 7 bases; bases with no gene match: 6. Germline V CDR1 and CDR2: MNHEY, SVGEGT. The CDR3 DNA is TGTGCCAGCATCTACAGGGGGGCGACCGGGGAGCTGTTTTTT. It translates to CASIYRGATGELFF.

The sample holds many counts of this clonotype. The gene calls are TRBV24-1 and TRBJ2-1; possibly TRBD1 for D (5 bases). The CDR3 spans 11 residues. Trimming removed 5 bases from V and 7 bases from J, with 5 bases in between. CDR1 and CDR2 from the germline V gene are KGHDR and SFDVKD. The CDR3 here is CATSAGNEQFF. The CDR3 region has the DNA TGTGCCACCAGTGCAGGGAATGAGCAGTTCTTC.